The rows below give T cell receptor beta chains drawn from one sample of a study of T-cell reconstitution after alpha-beta-depleted transplantation in children. MiXCR, applied by TCRdb to the PCR reads, yields one record per CDR3 protein. The table records 600,000 to 700,000 distinct CDR3 sequences, around a sixth of them present only once. The specimen was PBMCs from the stem cell graft donor, collected from the stem cell graft. The receptors originated from a human donor who donated a stem cell graft to a child with acute myeloid leukemia. The conserved cysteine and the conserved F or W are not part of the CDR3 here. Part of the rows lack a size; the others show once, few, many or a class for expanded clones.

TRBV28 few ASSSHYRANEQF
TRBV20-1 many SAQEHLNEQF
TRBV6-5 . ASSYSLSNTGELF
TRBV29-1 many SVREQGYGYT
TRBV5-1 . ASSRGRDIQY
TRBV12-3/TRBV12-4 many ASRQIQGADMTEAF
TRBV5-1 . ASSLAPTEQY
TRBV7-2 few ASSLARENEQF
TRBV6-1 . ASSAAVAVSTDTQY
TRBV12-3/TRBV12-4 few ASSLHNTEAF
TRBV5-1 . ASSQLTDTQY
TRBV3-1 . ASSQDRQGPSYEQY
TRBV7-6 few ASSPLATGELF
TRBV5-1 few ASSFTAPRTGELF
TRBV29-1 . SVEDYEAF
TRBV6-5 . ASSYPPGVGAYNEQF
TRBV20-1 . SAREDRAGYENTEAF
TRBV5-6 . ASSLPGMGEQY
TRBV11-2 . ASSFGAGINNEQF
TRBV27 . ASQAGQGRSDTQY
TRBV7-9 . ASSFPTTDTLNTIY
TRBV25-1 many ASSETSGGKETQY
TRBV30 few AWTDRPGEGYT
TRBV9 few ASSGEWGTETQY
TRBV7-9 few ASSLGAGSRAQH
TRBV24-1 few ATSDGGSAPEQF
TRBV25-1 few ASSELGLSYEQY
TRBV12-3/TRBV12-4 many ASSLSRLSTDTQY
TRBV5-5 many ASSLDRTLFGNYGYT
TRBV10-3 many AIGIRTSGAETQY
TRBV11-2 . ASSINRQANYGYT
TRBV12-3/TRBV12-4 many ASSVLGVSNQPQH
TRBV20-1 many SALGHGAGQPQH